This TCR beta chain was documented in a study of T-cell reconstitution after alpha-beta-depleted transplantation in children. The germline V gene has CDR1 SGHKS and CDR2 YYEKEE (reference sequence). V dropped 0 bases and J dropped 2 bases, with 10 bases sitting between them. This CDR3 contains 15 residues. Unique molecular identifiers were incorporated into the prepared TCRbeta library. TCRdb reanalysed the PCR reads using MiXCR and keeps one entry per CDR3 protein. This sample yields more than 400,000 distinct CDR3 sequences, of which approximately 10% are seen a single time; approximately 15% belongs to the top ten. This clonotype was observed a few times.

The J gene is TRBJ2-3, the V gene TRBV5-5; maybe TRBD2 (6 bases). The receptor was isolated from a female patient aged 2-10 years who had a stem cell transplant for aplastic anemia, so the T cells may come from the graft donor. The material sequenced was PBMCs, mostly from graft donor cells, taken 180 days after TCRalphabeta/CD19-depleted stem cell transplant. CDR3 sequence reads: CASSLVSGYTDTQYF. DNA of the CDR3: TGTGCCAGCAGCTTGGTCAGCGGGTACACAGATACGCAGTATTTT.